Sequencing of this T cell receptor beta chain was carried out in a study of T cells in Graves' hyperthyroidism and ophthalmopathy. RNA transcripts yielded amplified TCR beta CDR3 regions. The HTBI set primed first-round TCR CDR3 RT-PCR. TCRdb analysed the multiplex PCR reads with MiXCR anew, one entry per CDR3 protein. This table holds about 130,000 distinct CDR3 sequences, 22% found once. The germline V gene encodes CDR1 MNHEY and CDR2 SVGEGT. The CDR3 covers 13 residues. The V gene lost 4 bases and the J gene lost 2 bases, with 9 bases spanning the gap. V and J are TRBV6-2 or TRBV6-3 and TRBJ2-7; D might be TRBD2 (6 bases). The source of this sequence is a woman aged 45-60 years with Graves' hyperthyroidism that later progressed to Graves' ophthalmopathy. The material sequenced was blood. As DNA, the CDR3 is TGTGCCAGCAGTTTGACTAGGACCTACGAGCAGTACTTC. Translation gives CASSLTRTYEQYF.